This T cell receptor beta chain emerged from a study of blood T cell repertoires in COVID-19 (dated by TCRdb to about 2020). Some background on the complete study: Samples from collaborators originated in the United States, Italy and Spain and spanned both the acute and convalescent phases of COVID-19. Samples came from the ongoing ImmuneRACE study (first 160 participants) plus 1,254 subjects from 6 global collaborators. The repertoires were released in a freely available public database meant as a resource for research on the immune response to SARS-CoV-2. The material from the prospective study consisted of cDNA or gDNA derived from T cells, B-cell-depleted T cells, or PBMCs. HLA class I and class II types, where available, came from metadata supplied by the sample provider rather than from assay-based typing. A de-identified subject ID, COVID-19 status, age in years and sex were almost always included in the sample metadata. Deeply sampled blood TCRbeta repertoires from subjects exposed to, actively infected with, or recovered from COVID-19 were included in the dataset. Broad study findings and their caveats: The amount of clinical and demographic metadata varied by source and participant and was provided uncurated.

CDR1 MNHEY and CDR2 SVGAGI were looked up in the germline V gene. The CDR3 covers 13 residues, taking in both the cysteine and the phenylalanine. The sequence is cut down to CDR3 DNA, 39 bases in frame from base 1. V is shortened by 10 bases, J by 5 bases, and the region joining them spans 15 bases. TCRbeta CDR3 regions were amplified from genomic DNA by means of the immunoSEQ Assay, a bias-controlled multiplex PCR. As for the original processing: Within the assay, amplification of reference gene primers was used to estimate how many nucleated cells each sample contained. To quantify the absolute abundance of each unique TCRbeta CDR3 rearrangement, sequence reads were collapsed and filtered. Productive Simpson clonality was computed per sample as the square root of Simpson's diversity index over productive rearrangements. This immuneACCESS table, as held by TCRdb, lists in-frame sequences with V and J called but not all clones. Of the missing ones, under half trace to an unresolved V gene in checked studies; the others have no known cause. V and J calls and clone size are as listed in that table; D and trimming were resolved from the DNA. Recorded for this sample are 90,000 to 130,000 clones; nearly 90% of them occurred a single time. 4.8% of the sample is taken by the ten largest.

On this clone itself: Its antigen has not been determined. Per-base quality was not reported, and no clone a single base away is much larger than it.

Whole blood was collected in K2EDTA tubes by collaborating institutions according to the institutions' own protocols. For TCRbeta analysis, collaborators shipped samples in one of three forms: frozen whole blood, isolated PBMCs, or DNA extracted from either of those sample types. Input material: peripheral blood. This clonotype originated in a human donor in a cohort sampled during active COVID-19. The chain joins TRBV6-5 to TRBJ1-5; the D gene is perhaps TRBD1, on 5 matching bases. The sequenced DNA is TGTGCCACCTGGCGACAGTCGGATCAGCCCCAGCATTTT. Translated, this is CATWRQSDQPQHF.